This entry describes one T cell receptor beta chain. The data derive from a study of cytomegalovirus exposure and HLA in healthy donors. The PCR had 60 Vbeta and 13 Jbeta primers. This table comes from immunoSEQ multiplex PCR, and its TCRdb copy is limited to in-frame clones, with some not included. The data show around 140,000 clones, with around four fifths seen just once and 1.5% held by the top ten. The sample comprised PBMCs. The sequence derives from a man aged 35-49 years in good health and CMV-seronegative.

DNA of the CDR3: TGTGCCATCAGTGACCGACAGGGCAATGAGCAGTTCTTC. Amino acid sequence: CAISDRQGNEQFF. The chain combines TRBV10-3 with TRBJ2-1; 7 bases map to TRBD1. This CDR3 has 13 amino acids. V shed 3 bases, J shed 6 bases, and the junction held 2 bases outside the gene matches. Germline V gene sequence: CDR1 ENHRY, CDR2 SYGVKD.